This T cell receptor (beta chain) was identified during a study of CD8+CD57+ T cells in acquired aplastic anemia. This clonotype occurred many times. Trimming removed 5 bases from V and 2 bases from J, with 9 bases in between. This CDR3 has 13 amino acids. The V gene's germline CDR1 is SGHAT and CDR2 FQNNGV. Investigators profiled TCR beta VDJ and CDR3 from genomic DNA template. Using its own MiXCR run on the reads, TCRdb lists one record per CDR3 protein. Counted here are 65,000 or so distinct CDR3 sequences, roughly 58% occurring once; the ten biggest clones make up under 3%. This chain uses TRBV11-2 with TRBJ1-1, with D possibly being TRBD1 (5 bases). Sequenced input: sorted CD4+, CD8+, or CD8+CD57+ T cells (not recorded which) from PBMCs. This sequence originates from a human donor in good health, serving as a control. The CDR3 is CASSRGLNTEAFF. The CDR3 region has the DNA TGTGCCAGCAGCCGGGGACTTAACACTGAAGCTTTCTTT.